The 28 T cell receptor beta chains in this list originate from one sample, sequenced in a study of blood T cells in healthy people across ages. The second PCR ran roughly 6 to 11 cycles with a sample-barcoded 5' primer and J-beta primers. TCRdb processed the 5' RACE reads anew with MiXCR; each CDR3 protein has one entry. The data show about 720,000 distinct CDR3 sequences, about 25% seen once. This same sample was also part of a study on T cells of mothers and their children.

Sequenced input: blood. The source of these receptors is a boy younger than 18 in good health.

Only one count was recorded for this clonotype. The chain employs TRBV5-1 and TRBJ2-2, with 7 bases matching TRBD1. The CDR3 length is 15 residues. The germline CDR1 and CDR2 sequences are SGHRS and YFSETQ. Germline trimming cut 0 bases from V and 7 bases from J; bases unmatched to any gene: 6. The DNA of the CDR3 is TGCGCCAGCAGCTTGGAAGGGGGCGCCGGCGGGGAGCTGTTTTTT. Its protein is CASSLEGGAGGELFF.

The gene calls are TRBV9 and TRBJ2-5, with 8 nucleotides matching TRBD2. The ends lost 3 bases at V and 5 bases at J; junction bases unmatched: 9. CDR1 is SGDLS, CDR2 YYNGEE, per germline. The CDR3 covers 15 residues. This CDR3 reads CASSAAPGTRETQYF. The CDR3 coding sequence is TGTGCCAGCAGCGCAGCCCCCGGGACTAGGGAGACCCAGTACTTC.

In its sample, this clonotype was seen many times. The rearrangement joins TRBV12-3 or TRBV12-4 to TRBJ2-5; 10 nucleotides line up with TRBD1. The CDR3 has 15 amino acids. Trimming took 2 bases from V and 4 from J; bases not matched to a gene: 4. Here the CDR3 reads CASSLWGQGRETQYF. The CDR3 nucleotides are TGTGCCAGCAGTTTATGGGGACAGGGGAGAGAGACCCAGTACTTC.

The chain employs TRBV12-3 or TRBV12-4 and TRBJ2-3; maybe TRBD2 (5 bases). The CDR3 spans 16 residues. V lost 5 bases to trimming and J lost 4 bases, with 19 bases between them. The CDR3 here is CASSPLTSSVADTQYF. The CDR3 DNA reads as TGTGCCAGCAGTCCTCTTACTAGTAGTGTTGCAGATACGCAGTATTTT.

For this clonotype: The junction departs from the called germline gene at one end, perhaps through a read error. The chain employs TRBV12-3 or TRBV12-4 and TRBJ1-2, with D possibly TRBD1 on 6 matching bases. This CDR3 region has 13 residues. This CDR3 is CASIPLQGTGYAF. DNA of the CDR3: TGCGCCAGCATTCCTTTACAGGGTACTGGCTACGCCTTC.

In its sample, this clonotype was seen a few times. This chain links TRBV2 with TRBJ2-4; D call uncertain. CDR1 and CDR2 from the germline V gene are SNHLY and FYNNEI. Trimming stripped 7 bases from V and 0 bases from J, with 16 bases between. The CDR3 covers 16 residues. Written as DNA, the CDR3 is TGTGCCAGCAATGCCGGACCGACGGAAGCCAAAAACATTCAGTACTTC. It codes for CASNAGPTEAKNIQYF.

For the CDR3, the DNA is TGTGCCAGCAGTCCCCGGACGGATCCATTTAGGACAGATACGCAGTATTTT. The encoded protein is CASSPRTDPFRTDTQYF. This rearrangement joins TRBV28 to TRBJ2-3, with unresolved D. The V end was cut by 5 bases, the J end by 3 bases, with 21 bases between. Germline loops: CDR1 MDHEN, CDR2 SYDVKM. The CDR3 runs 17 residues.

This chain links TRBV6-2 or TRBV6-3 with TRBJ2-2; tentatively, D is TRBD1 or TRBD2 (5 bases each). CDR1 and CDR2 from the germline V gene are MNHEY and SVGEGT. V lost 6 bases and J 5 bases, leaving 16 bases between the germline ends. The CDR3 loop spans 15 amino acids. The chain's CDR3 is CASSRRDPPTGELFF. The CDR3 region has the DNA TGTGCCAGCAGCCGAAGGGACCCCCCTACCGGGGAGCTGTTTTTT.

The chain links TRBV20-1 to TRBJ2-5; 7 bases agree with TRBD2. The germline V gene encodes CDR1 DFQATT and CDR2 SNEGSKA (reference sequence). This CDR3 region has 17 residues. J gave up 2 bases and V 1 base, and 13 bases lay outside the gene matches. The CDR3 sequence: CSARVQAPGLLQETQYF. CDR3 DNA sequence: TGCAGTGCTAGAGTTCAGGCCCCGGGACTACTTCAAGAGACCCAGTACTTC.

This chain links TRBV7-9 with TRBJ1-2; D is perhaps TRBD1 (6 bases). Trimming left V 7 bases short and J 5 bases short, with 20 bases between. Germline lookup yields CDR1 SEHNR and CDR2 FQNEAQ (reference sequence). The CDR3 sequence is 15 residues long. CDR3 bases: TGTGCCAGCAAGAACATCCGTAAGGGGGATTATGGCTACACCTTC. Its translation: CASKNIRKGDYGYTF.

This chain joins TRBV19 and TRBJ2-5, with 8 positions matching TRBD1. The end of the DNA aligns better with TRBJ2-1, so the J call may be wrong. CDR1 and CDR2 (germline): LNHDA, SQIVND (reference sequence). The CDR3 consists of 13 residues. DNA for the CDR3: TGTGCCAGTAGCCCCGGGACAGGTAGTGAGCAGTTCTTC. Protein product: CASSPGTGSEQFF.

This clonotype has only a few counts. This chain's CDR3 is CASSVESQSEETQYF. CDR3 bases: TGTGCCAGCAGCGTAGAAAGTCAGTCCGAGGAGACCCAGTACTTC. V is TRBV9 and J is TRBJ2-5; D gene ambiguous. This CDR3 has 15 amino acids. V lost 0 bases and J 5 bases, leaving 14 bases between the germline ends. Germline V gene lookup returns CDR1 SGDLS and CDR2 YYNGEE.

The V and J genes are TRBV20-1 and TRBJ2-5; 7 nucleotides line up with TRBD1. The trim removed 3 bases at V and 3 bases at J, leaving 16 bases unmatched. There are 17 residues in the CDR3. Germline assignment: CDR1 DFQATT and CDR2 SNEGSKA (reference sequence). The CDR3 DNA sequence: TGCAGTGCTAGGATACCGAGGGGCAGGGGGTACAAAGAGACCCAGTACTTC. Protein: CSARIPRGRGYKETQYF.

V gene TRBV29-1 combines with J gene TRBJ2-3; tentatively, D is TRBD1 or TRBD2 (6 bases each). V was trimmed by 8 bases and J by 6 bases, leaving 12 bases between them. Germline V gene data show CDR1 as SQVTM and CDR2 as ANQGSEA. This CDR3 region has 11 residues. In DNA, the CDR3 is TGCAGCTTGGGGGGCCCGGATACGCAGTATTTT. Its protein product is CSLGGPDTQYF.

This clonotype came up a few times. The CDR3 spells CASSLPGTGLGIGGYTF. Written as DNA, the CDR3 is TGTGCCAGCAGCTTACCCGGAACAGGGCTTGGGATAGGTGGCTACACCTTC. This chain joins TRBV11-2 and TRBJ1-2, with D perhaps matching TRBD1 (6 bases). Germline assignment: CDR1 SGHAT and CDR2 FQNNGV. Trimming removed 2 bases at V and 7 bases at J, with 23 bases between. The CDR3 spans 17 residues.

This clonotype was seen a handful of times. This chain uses TRBV5-4 with TRBJ2-7, with TRBD1 matching over 12 bases. The CDR3 spans 15 residues. V shed 6 bases and J 4 bases; nucleotides not matched to a gene: 8. Per the germline V gene, CDR1 is SGHNT and CDR2 is YYREEE (reference sequence). The CDR3 DNA follows: TGTGCCAGCACTCCCGGGACAGGGGGCTTTTACGAGCAGTACTTC. Its translation: CASTPGTGGFYEQYF.

This clonotype was seen a few times. The chain is built from TRBV7-9 and TRBJ2-7; TRBD1 is a possible D gene (5 bases). CDR3 length: 15 residues. The germline V gene has CDR1 SEHNR and CDR2 FQNEAQ (reference sequence). Trimming left V 1 base short and J 2 bases short, with 12 bases between. CDR3 loop: CASSLELAGTYEQYF. The CDR3, as DNA: TGTGCCAGCAGCTTAGAGTTGGCAGGGACCTACGAGCAGTACTTC.

The DNA of the CDR3 is TGTGCCAGCAGCTTCGTCGGGCAGCAAGAGACCCAGTACTTC. Amino acid sequence: CASSFVGQQETQYF. This chain connects TRBV5-5 to TRBJ2-5; no firm D call. The germline gives CDR1 SGHKS, CDR2 YYEKEE (reference sequence). The CDR3 covers 14 residues. V was pared by 2 bases and J by 2 bases, with 10 bases between.

V gene TRBV6-2 or TRBV6-3 combines with J gene TRBJ1-1, with D possibly TRBD1 on 5 matching bases. Germline V gene sequence: CDR1 MNHEY, CDR2 SVGEGT. This CDR3 comprises 11 residues. Trimming removed 8 bases at V and 4 bases at J, with 8 bases between. The CDR3 here is CASGAITEAFF. The CDR3 bases are TGTGCCAGCGGGGCCATCACTGAAGCTTTCTTT.

This clonotype was recorded a few times. The V and J genes are TRBV25-1 and TRBJ2-1; D not resolved. The CDR3 runs to 14 residues. Germline V gene data show CDR1 as MGHDK and CDR2 as SYGVNS. V lost 6 bases, J lost 2 bases, and 11 bases lay in between. The CDR3 DNA reads TGTGCCAGCAGGGGTCATGACACCTACAATGAGCAGTTCTTC. Amino acids: CASRGHDTYNEQFF.

This chain joins TRBV29-1 and TRBJ1-1; 8 bases map to TRBD1. Per germline, CDR1 SQVTM and CDR2 ANQGSEA. Losses at the gene ends were 7 bases for V and 12 bases for J; bases not matched to a gene: 13. This CDR3 is built from 12 residues. CDR3 coding DNA: TGCAGCGCGCGACAGGGGCCCCGCGAAACTTTCTTT. Translating it yields CSARQGPRETFF.

This clonotype was counted only a few times. The chain carries TRBV20-1 and TRBJ1-1; D unclear. The V end lost 2 bases, the J end lost 1 base, and 5 bases lay between the germline ends. Germline CDR1 DFQATT, CDR2 SNEGSKA (reference sequence). The CDR3 runs 12 residues. The CDR3 sequence: CSARFGNTEAFF. CDR3 coding DNA: TGCAGTGCTAGATTCGGGAACACTGAAGCTTTCTTT.

A few counts support this clonotype. This chain connects TRBV25-1 to TRBJ1-6, with TRBD1 matching over 9 bases. With 5 bases clipped from V and 15 bases from J, the junction kept 11 bases outside the gene matches. The CDR3 runs 14 residues. Germline values: CDR1 MGHDK, CDR2 SYGVNS. The CDR3 region has the DNA TGTGCCAGCAGTACAACAGGGGGCGTTGGGGACCTCCACTTT. This translates into CASSTTGGVGDLHF.

This clonotype has just a few counts. The CDR3 sequence is CASGVHRGSNEQFF. The CDR3 DNA follows: TGTGCCAGCGGGGTGCACAGGGGATCCAATGAGCAGTTCTTC. The rearrangement joins TRBV12-3 or TRBV12-4 to TRBJ2-1; 7 nucleotides match TRBD1. V lost 8 bases to trimming and J lost 6 bases; unmatched junction nucleotides: 10. This CDR3 region has 14 residues.

The rearrangement joins TRBV19 to TRBJ2-7, with D unresolved. The CDR3 has 13 residues. Germline values: CDR1 LNHDA, CDR2 SQIVND (reference sequence). Trimming stripped 4 bases from V and 3 bases from J, with 10 bases between. The CDR3 nucleotides read TGTGCCAGTAGTAACCGTGTGGGCTACGAGCAGTACTTC. It encodes CASSNRVGYEQYF.

This clonotype appeared a few times. The V call is TRBV11-2, the J call TRBJ2-4; perhaps TRBD2 as D (6 bases). V lost 2 bases and J 0 bases, leaving 14 bases between the germline ends. CDR3 length equals 17 residues. The germline gives CDR1 SGHAT, CDR2 FQNNGV. This chain's CDR3 is CASSLYHGDLAKNIQYF. The CDR3, as DNA: TGTGCCAGCAGCTTATATCACGGGGACTTAGCCAAAAACATTCAGTACTTC. The variable domain in full, with the rest retrieved from reference TRBV11-2 and TRBJ2-4, is EAGVAQSPRYKIIEKRQSVAFWCNPISGHATLYWYQQILGQGPKLLIQFQNNGVVDDSQLPKDRFSAERLKGVDSTLKIQPAKLEDSAVYLCASSLYHGDLAKNIQYFGAGTRLSVL.

This chain uses TRBV20-1 with TRBJ2-5; TRBD2 aligns across 11 bases. Near its end, the DNA agrees better with TRBJ2-1, so the J call may be wrong. The germline V gene has CDR1 DFQATT and CDR2 SNEGSKA (reference sequence). The CDR3 contains 15 residues. CDR3 nucleotides: TGCAGTGCTAGACATAGCGGGGGGGTTAGCAATGAGCAGTTCTTC. Protein product: CSARHSGGVSNEQFF.

Only a few counts were recorded for this clonotype. V usage is TRBV28 and J usage is TRBJ2-3; 8 bases match TRBD1. V lost 3 bases and J lost 4; bases outside the gene matches: 6. The CDR3 is made up of 15 amino acids. Germline loops: CDR1 MDHEN, CDR2 SYDVKM. The CDR3 region has the DNA TGTGCCAGCAGTTTCCAGGACAGGGCGGCAGATACGCAGTATTTT. It specifies CASSFQDRAADTQYF.